A selection of T cell receptor beta chains follows, all from one sample in a study of early T cells in non-severe SARS-CoV-2 infection. TCRdb fed the 5' RACE reads into MiXCR, producing one record per CDR3 protein. The sample has about 100,000 distinct CDR3 sequences, about 13% seen once. Sequenced input: whole blood. The receptors here all came from an adult who was a healthcare worker with PCR-confirmed SARS-CoV-2 infection or an uninfected control (not recorded which). The CDR3 runs from the conserved cysteine through the conserved F or W. The D gene is left open where the match is weak. Some rows have no size entry. The others give once, few or many, or a class for an expanded clone.

J gene	CDR3 length	clone size	V gene	D gene	CDR3 DNA	CDR3 protein
TRBJ2-1	13	few	TRBV7-2	NA	TGTGCCAGCAGAGAATGGGCTTACAATGAGCAGTTCTTC	CASREWAYNEQFF
TRBJ1-2	10	few	TRBV20-1	NA	TGCAGTGCTAGAAACGGTGGCTACACCTTC	CSARNGGYTF
TRBJ2-1	12	many	TRBV24-1	NA	TGTGCCACCAGTGACGGGACGGGTGAGCAGTTCTTC	CATSDGTGEQFF
TRBJ2-2	14	many	TRBV6-2/TRBV6-3	NA	TGTGCCAGCTCTAACGAGGGGCACACCGGGGAGCTGTTTTTT	CASSNEGHTGELFF
TRBJ1-5	15	NA	TRBV12-3/TRBV12-4	NA	TGTGCCAGCAGTGGCACCATGGGGGGGACGCCGCCCCAGCATTTT	CASSGTMGGTPPQHF
TRBJ1-1	15	many	TRBV5-6	TRBD1	TGTGCCAGCAGCTTTGGTCGAGGACAGGGACGTGAAGCTTTCTTT	CASSFGRGQGREAFF
TRBJ2-1	15	NA	TRBV7-9	TRBD1	TGTGCCAGCAGCCGGACAGGTCCGACCTACAATGAGCAGTTCTTC	CASSRTGPTYNEQFF
TRBJ2-5	16	NA	TRBV6-2/TRBV6-3	TRBD1	TGTGCCAGCAGTCAAGTGACAAAGACAGGGAAAGAGACCCAGTACTTC	CASSQVTKTGKETQYF
TRBJ1-3	16	many	TRBV11-2	NA	TGTGCCAGCAGCTCACCTCATAAACCGGAGGGAAACACCATATATTTT	CASSSPHKPEGNTIYF
TRBJ2-1	12	NA	TRBV28	NA	TGTGCCAGCAGGGGGGCAAGGAATGAGCAGTTCTTC	CASRGARNEQFF
TRBJ2-2	13	NA	TRBV20-1	NA	TGCAGTGCTAGCGGGGGGAACACCGGGGAGCTGTTTTTT	CSASGGNTGELFF
TRBJ2-3	14	NA	TRBV2	NA	TGTGCCAGCACCCGGACAACCGGCACAGATACGCAGTATTTT	CASTRTTGTDTQYF
TRBJ2-1	19	NA	TRBV18	TRBD2	TGTGCCAGCTCCCCGAGATACTCAGGGGCTAGCGGGGGATTCAATGAGCAGTTCTTC	CASSPRYSGASGGFNEQFF
TRBJ1-5	17	many	TRBV6-5	TRBD1	TGTGCCAGTCGGGCCAGGGGGCTGTATTATAGCAATCAGCCCCAGCATTTT	CASRARGLYYSNQPQHF
TRBJ2-3	16	many	TRBV6-2/TRBV6-3	NA	TGTGCCAGCAGTTTTAGCGGACTTCGGACCACAGATACGCAGTATTTT	CASSFSGLRTTDTQYF
TRBJ2-5	16	many	TRBV9	NA	TGTGCCAGCAGCGTATCATACCAGAGAGCCCAAGAGACCCAGTACTTC	CASSVSYQRAQETQYF
TRBJ2-5	12	few	TRBV29-1	NA	TGCAGCGTAAAACAGGGTACGGAGACCCAGTACTTC	CSVKQGTETQYF
TRBJ2-7	13	NA	TRBV2	TRBD2	TGTGCCAGTCGACTAGCAGCCTCCTACGAGCAGTACTTC	CASRLAASYEQYF
TRBJ2-2	14	few	TRBV9	NA	TGTGCCAGCAGCGTAGAAGAGGGCACCGGGGAGCTGTTTTTT	CASSVEEGTGELFF
TRBJ2-3	13	few	TRBV7-6	NA	TGTGCCAGCAGCTCCTTGCCCACAGATACGCAGTATTTT	CASSSLPTDTQYF
TRBJ2-5	14	few	TRBV2	TRBD1	TGTGCCAGCAGTGAAACAGGGGGCTTCGAGACCCAGTACTTC	CASSETGGFETQYF
TRBJ1-3	16	NA	TRBV6-5	TRBD1	TGTGCCAGCAGTTACACAACCGGGACAGGGGGATACACCATATATTTT	CASSYTTGTGGYTIYF
TRBJ1-5	13	NA	TRBV5-1	NA	TGCGCCAGCAGCTGGGACGGGAATCAGCCCCAGCATTTT	CASSWDGNQPQHF
TRBJ2-3	15	NA	TRBV11-2	TRBD2	TGTGCCAGCAGCCGTAGCGGGGGGGGCACAGATACGCAGTATTTT	CASSRSGGGTDTQYF
TRBJ2-5	14	NA	TRBV7-9	NA	TGTGCCAGCAGCTCCAGGGGAGGTCGAGAGACCCAGTACTTC	CASSSRGGRETQYF
TRBJ1-1	12	many	TRBV20-1	NA	TGCAGTGCTAGAGGGGGGGTAACTGAAGCTTTCTTT	CSARGGVTEAFF
TRBJ1-1	13	NA	TRBV28	NA	TGTGCCAGCAGTTTAATAGGCGACACTGAAGCTTTCTTT	CASSLIGDTEAFF
TRBJ2-1	18	many	TRBV7-8	TRBD2	TGTGCCAGCAGCACCCGTATCGCAACTAGCGGGGGGGAAAGGGAGCAGTTCTTC	CASSTRIATSGGEREQFF
TRBJ1-5	16	few	TRBV12-5	NA	TGTGCTAGTGGTTCACATACAAGGTGTAGCAATCAGCCCCAGCATTTT	CASGSHTRCSNQPQHF
TRBJ2-7	13	few	TRBV28	TRBD1	TGTGCCAGCCGGGACAGGGTGTTTCGCGAGCAGTACTTC	CASRDRVFREQYF
TRBJ1-1	14	many	TRBV15	TRBD1	TGTGCCACCAGCAGGGAGGGGGCGACCACTGAAGCTTTCTTT	CATSREGATTEAFF
TRBJ1-1	13	few	TRBV5-5	NA	TGTGCCAGCAGCTTGGAGAGGGACACTGAAGCTTTCTTT	CASSLERDTEAFF
TRBJ2-3	15	few	TRBV6-4	NA	TGTGCCAGCAGGCCCACAGGGTCAGGCGCAGATACGCAGTATTTT	CASRPTGSGADTQYF
TRBJ1-6	15	many	TRBV28	TRBD1	TGTGCCAGCAGGGGACAGGACCTCCTGGCTTCACCCCTCCACTTT	CASRGQDLLASPLHF
TRBJ2-1	13	few	TRBV9	TRBD1	TGTGCCAGCAGTCTTGGACAGGGAGGTGAGCAGTTCTTC	CASSLGQGGEQFF
TRBJ1-2	13	many	TRBV3-1	NA	TGTGCCAGCAGCCAAGGCAGCCTGGGTGGCTACACCTTC	CASSQGSLGGYTF
TRBJ2-7	13	NA	TRBV28	NA	TGTGCCAGCAGTTCCACTGGTAGAAACGAGCAGTACTTC	CASSSTGRNEQYF
TRBJ1-5	15	few	TRBV5-1	NA	TGCGCCAGCAGCTTGAATGGGGGCAGCAATCAGCCCCAGCATTTT	CASSLNGGSNQPQHF
TRBJ2-1	16	many	TRBV12-3/TRBV12-4	NA	TGTGCCAGCAGAAAGGTTGACAGTTCCTTCTACAATGAGCAGTTCTTC	CASRKVDSSFYNEQFF
TRBJ2-3	15	many	TRBV9	NA	TGTGCCAGCAGCGTAGGAACGGCTAGCACAGATACGCAGTATTTT	CASSVGTASTDTQYF
TRBJ2-6	16	many	TRBV6-2/TRBV6-3	NA	TGTGCCAGCAGTTACATAGAGAGCTCTGGGGCCAACGTCCTGACTTTC	CASSYIESSGANVLTF
TRBJ2-7	14	many	TRBV21-1	NA	TGTGCCAGCAGCCTACTATCGGACACCTACGAGCAGTACTTC	CASSLLSDTYEQYF